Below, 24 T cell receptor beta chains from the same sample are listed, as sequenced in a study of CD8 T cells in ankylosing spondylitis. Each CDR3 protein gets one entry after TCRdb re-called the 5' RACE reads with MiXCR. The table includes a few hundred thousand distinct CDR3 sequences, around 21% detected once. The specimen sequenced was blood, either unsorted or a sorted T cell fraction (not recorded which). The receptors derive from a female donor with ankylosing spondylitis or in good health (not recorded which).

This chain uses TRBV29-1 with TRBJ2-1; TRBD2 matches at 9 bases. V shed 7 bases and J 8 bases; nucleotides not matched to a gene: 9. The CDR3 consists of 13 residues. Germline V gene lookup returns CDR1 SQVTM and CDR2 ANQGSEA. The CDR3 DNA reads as TGCAGCGCCTTTAGCGGGAGTAGGGATGAGCAGTTCTTC. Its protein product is CSAFSGSRDEQFF.

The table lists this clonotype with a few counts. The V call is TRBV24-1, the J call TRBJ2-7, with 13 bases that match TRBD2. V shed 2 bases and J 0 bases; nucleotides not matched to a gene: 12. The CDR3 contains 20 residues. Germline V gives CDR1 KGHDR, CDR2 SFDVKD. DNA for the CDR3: TGTGCCACCAGTGATTATGGAAAGGGGGGGACTAGCGGGAACTCCTACGAGCAGTACTTC. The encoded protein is CATSDYGKGGTSGNSYEQYF.

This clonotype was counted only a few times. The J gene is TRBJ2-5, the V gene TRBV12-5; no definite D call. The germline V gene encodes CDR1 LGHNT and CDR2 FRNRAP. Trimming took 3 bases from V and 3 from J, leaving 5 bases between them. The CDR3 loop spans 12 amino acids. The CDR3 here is CASGFREETQYF. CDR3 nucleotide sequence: TGTGCTAGTGGTTTTAGGGAAGAGACCCAGTACTTC.

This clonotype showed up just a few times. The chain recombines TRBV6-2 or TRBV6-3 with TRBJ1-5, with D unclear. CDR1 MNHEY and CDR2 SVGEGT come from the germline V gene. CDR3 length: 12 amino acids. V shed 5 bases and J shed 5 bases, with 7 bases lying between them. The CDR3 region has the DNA TGTGCCAGCAGTCCACCGTATCAGCCCCAGCATTTT. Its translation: CASSPPYQPQHF.

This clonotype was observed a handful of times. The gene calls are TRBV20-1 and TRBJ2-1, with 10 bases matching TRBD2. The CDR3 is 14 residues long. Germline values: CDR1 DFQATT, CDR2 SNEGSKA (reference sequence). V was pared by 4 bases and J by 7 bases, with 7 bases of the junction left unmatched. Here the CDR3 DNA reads TGCAGTGCTACAGAAGCGGGAGGGCCAAATGAGCAGTTCTTC. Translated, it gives CSATEAGGPNEQFF.

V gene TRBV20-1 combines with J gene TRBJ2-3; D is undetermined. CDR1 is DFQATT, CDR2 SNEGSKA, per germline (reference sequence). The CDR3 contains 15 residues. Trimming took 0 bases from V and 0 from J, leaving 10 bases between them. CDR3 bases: TGCAGTGCTAGAGATTGGGGTTACAGCACAGATACGCAGTATTTT. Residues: CSARDWGYSTDTQYF.

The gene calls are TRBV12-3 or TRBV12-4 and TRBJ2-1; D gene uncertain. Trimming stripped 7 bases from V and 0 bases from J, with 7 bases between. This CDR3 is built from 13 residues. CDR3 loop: CASNTASYNEQFF. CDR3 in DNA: TGTGCCAGCAACACCGCCTCCTACAATGAGCAGTTCTTC.

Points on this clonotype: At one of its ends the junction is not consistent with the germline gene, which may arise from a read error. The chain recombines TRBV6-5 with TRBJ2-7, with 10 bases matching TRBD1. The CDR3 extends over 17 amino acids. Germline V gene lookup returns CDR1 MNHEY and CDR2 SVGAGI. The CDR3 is CASSHSTGTGVYDEQYF. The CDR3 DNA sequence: TGTGCCAGCAGTCACTCGACCGGGACAGGGGTTTACGACGAGCAGTACTTC.

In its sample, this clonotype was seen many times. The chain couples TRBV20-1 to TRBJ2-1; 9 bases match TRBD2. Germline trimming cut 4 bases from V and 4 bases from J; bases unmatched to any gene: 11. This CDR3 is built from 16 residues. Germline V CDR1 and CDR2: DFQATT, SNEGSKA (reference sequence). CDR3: CSAIGGGLALYNEQFF. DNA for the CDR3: TGCAGTGCTATCGGAGGGGGACTAGCCCTTTACAATGAGCAGTTCTTC.

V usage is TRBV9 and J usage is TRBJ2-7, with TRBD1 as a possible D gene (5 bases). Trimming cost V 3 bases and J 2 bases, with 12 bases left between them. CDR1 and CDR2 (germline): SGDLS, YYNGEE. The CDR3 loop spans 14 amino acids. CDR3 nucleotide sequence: TGTGCCAGCAGCGCGACAGTCGGCCCCTACGAGCAGTACTTC. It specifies CASSATVGPYEQYF.

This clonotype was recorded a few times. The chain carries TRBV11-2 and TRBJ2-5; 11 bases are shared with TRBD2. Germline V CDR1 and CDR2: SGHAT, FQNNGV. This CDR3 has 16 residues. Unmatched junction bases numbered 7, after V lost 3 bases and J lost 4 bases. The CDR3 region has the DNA TGTGCCAGCAGCTTGGAGGGACTAGCGGCGAGAGAGACCCAGTACTTC. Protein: CASSLEGLAARETQYF. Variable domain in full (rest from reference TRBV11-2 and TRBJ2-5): EAGVAQSPRYKIIEKRQSVAFWCNPISGHATLYWYQQILGQGPKLLIQFQNNGVVDDSQLPKDRFSAERLKGVDSTLKIQPAKLEDSAVYLCASSLEGLAARETQYFGPGTRLLVL.

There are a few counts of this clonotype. The CDR3 is CASSAPGQSYEQYF. The CDR3 nucleotides are TGTGCCAGCAGTGCCCCGGGCCAATCCTACGAGCAGTACTTC. This chain links TRBV6-1 with TRBJ2-7; D remains ambiguous. CDR3 length equals 14 residues. CDR1 is MNHNS and CDR2 is SASEGT in the germline V gene. V dropped 4 bases and J dropped 1 base, with 11 bases sitting between them.

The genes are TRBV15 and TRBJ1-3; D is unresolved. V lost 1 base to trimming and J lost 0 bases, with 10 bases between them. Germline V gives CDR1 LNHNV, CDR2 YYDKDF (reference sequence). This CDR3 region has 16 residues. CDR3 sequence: CATSRGKPRSGNTIYF. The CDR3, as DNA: TGTGCCACCAGCAGAGGCAAACCGCGCTCTGGAAACACCATATATTTT.

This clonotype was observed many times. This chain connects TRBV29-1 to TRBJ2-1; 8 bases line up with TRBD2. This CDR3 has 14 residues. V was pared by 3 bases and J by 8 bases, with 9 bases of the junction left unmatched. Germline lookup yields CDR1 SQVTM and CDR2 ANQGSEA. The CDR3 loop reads CSVDNGRGFDEQFF. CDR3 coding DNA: TGCAGCGTTGACAACGGGAGGGGGTTTGATGAGCAGTTCTTC.

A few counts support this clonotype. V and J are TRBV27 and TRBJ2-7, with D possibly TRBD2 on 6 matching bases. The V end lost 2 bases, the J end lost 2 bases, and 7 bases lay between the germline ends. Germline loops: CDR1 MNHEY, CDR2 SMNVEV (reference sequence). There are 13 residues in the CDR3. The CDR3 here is CASSLRETYEQYF. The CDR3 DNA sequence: TGTGCCAGCAGTTTACGGGAGACCTACGAGCAGTACTTC.

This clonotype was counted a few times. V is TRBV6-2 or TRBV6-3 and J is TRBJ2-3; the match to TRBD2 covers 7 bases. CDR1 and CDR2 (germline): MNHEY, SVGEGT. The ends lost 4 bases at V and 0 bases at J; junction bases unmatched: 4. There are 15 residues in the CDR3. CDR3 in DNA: TGTGCCAGCAGTTCCCTAGCGGCTAGCACAGATACGCAGTATTTT. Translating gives CASSSLAASTDTQYF.

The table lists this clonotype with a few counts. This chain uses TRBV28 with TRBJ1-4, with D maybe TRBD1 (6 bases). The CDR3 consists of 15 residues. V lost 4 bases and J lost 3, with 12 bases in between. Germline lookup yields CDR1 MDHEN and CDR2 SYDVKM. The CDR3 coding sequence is TGTGCCAGCAGTTCTCAGGGGTTGGCTAATGAAAAACTGTTTTTT. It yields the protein CASSSQGLANEKLFF.

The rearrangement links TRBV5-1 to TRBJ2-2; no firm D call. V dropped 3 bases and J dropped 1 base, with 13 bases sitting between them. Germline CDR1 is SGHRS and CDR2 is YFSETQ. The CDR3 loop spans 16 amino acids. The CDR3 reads CASSSLPPMNTGELFF. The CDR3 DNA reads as TGCGCCAGCAGCTCCCTCCCACCGATGAACACCGGGGAGCTGTTTTTT. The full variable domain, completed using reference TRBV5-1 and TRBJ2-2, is KAGVTQTPRYLIKTRGQQVTLSCSPISGHRSVSWYQQTPGQGLQFLFEYFSETQRNKGNFPGRFSGRQFSNSRSEMNVSTLELGDSALYLCASSSLPPMNTGELFFGEGSRLTVL.

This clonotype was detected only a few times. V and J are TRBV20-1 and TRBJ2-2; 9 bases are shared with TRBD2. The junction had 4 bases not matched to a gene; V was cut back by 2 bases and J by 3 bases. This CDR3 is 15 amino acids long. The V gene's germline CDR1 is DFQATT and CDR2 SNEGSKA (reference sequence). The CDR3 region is CSARTSGSDTGELFF. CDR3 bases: TGCAGTGCTAGAACTAGCGGGTCCGACACCGGGGAGCTGTTTTTT.

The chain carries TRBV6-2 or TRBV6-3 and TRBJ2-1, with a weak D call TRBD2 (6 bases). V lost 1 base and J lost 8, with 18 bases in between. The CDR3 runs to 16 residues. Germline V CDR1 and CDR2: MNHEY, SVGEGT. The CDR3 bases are TGTGCCAGCAGTTACTTTCCTACGGGAGTTAGGGATGAGCAGTTCTTC. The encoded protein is CASSYFPTGVRDEQFF.

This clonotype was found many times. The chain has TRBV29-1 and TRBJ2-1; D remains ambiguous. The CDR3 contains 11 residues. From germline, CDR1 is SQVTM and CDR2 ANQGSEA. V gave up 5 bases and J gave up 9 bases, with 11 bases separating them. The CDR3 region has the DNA TGCAGCGTTCGTCTAGGCCCTGAGCAGTTCTTC. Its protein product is CSVRLGPEQFF.

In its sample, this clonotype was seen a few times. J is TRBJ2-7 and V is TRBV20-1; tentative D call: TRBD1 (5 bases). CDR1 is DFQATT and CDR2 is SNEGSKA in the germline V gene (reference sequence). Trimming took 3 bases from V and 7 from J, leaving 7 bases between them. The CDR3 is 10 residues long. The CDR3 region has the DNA TGCAGTGCTAGGCACAGGGAGCAGTACTTC. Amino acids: CSARHREQYF.

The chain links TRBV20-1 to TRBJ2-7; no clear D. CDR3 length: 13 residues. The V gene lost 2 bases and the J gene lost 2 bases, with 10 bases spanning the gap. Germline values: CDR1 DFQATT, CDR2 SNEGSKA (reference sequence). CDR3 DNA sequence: TGCAGTGCTAGACTCTTTCGCACCTACGAGCAGTACTTC. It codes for CSARLFRTYEQYF.

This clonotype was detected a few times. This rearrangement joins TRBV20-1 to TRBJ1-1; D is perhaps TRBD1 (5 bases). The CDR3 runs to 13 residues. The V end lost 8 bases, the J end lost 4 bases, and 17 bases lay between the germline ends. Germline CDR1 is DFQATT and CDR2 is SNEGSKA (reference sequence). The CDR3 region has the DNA TGCAGTCCCGGGGGGGGGTGGGGCACTGAAGCTTTCTTT. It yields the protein CSPGGGWGTEAFF.